The clone carrying this T cell receptor beta chain was detected a few times. The data derive from a study of blood T cells in healthy people across ages. Looked up from germline, CDR1 is KGHSH and CDR2 is LQKENI. V shed 3 bases and J shed 0 bases, with 5 bases lying between them. The CDR3 consists of 14 residues. It was with a sample-barcoded 5' primer and a J-beta primer mix that a second PCR of roughly 6 to 11 cycles was run. TCRdb ran MiXCR on the 5' RACE reads and lists one entry per CDR3 protein. The sample shows approximately 810,000 distinct CDR3 sequences, 25% to 35% of them seen only once. The clonotype originates from an elderly woman in good health. The specimen sequenced was blood. This chain uses TRBV18 with TRBJ1-4, with D hard to call. The CDR3 loop reads CASSPPSTNEKLFF. The CDR3 bases are TGTGCCAGCTCACCGCCGTCAACTAATGAAAAACTGTTTTTT. Variable domain in full (rest from reference TRBV18 and TRBJ1-4): NAGVMQNPRHLVRRRGQEARLRCSPMKGHSHVYWYRQLPEEGLKFMVYLQKENIIDESGMPKERFSAEFPKEGPSILRIQQVVRGDSAAYFCASSPPSTNEKLFFGSGTQLSVL.